The 21 T cell receptor beta chains below come from one sample, sequenced in a study of regulatory T cells in long-lasting Graves disease. As for time point: persistent/refractory GD, antithyroid drugs over 5 years with positive TRAb. From PBMCs, RNA was extracted and then used to make the TCR library. According to the study, TCR beta libraries were built with iRepertoire HTBI primers and CDR3-region Arm-PCR. TCRdb re-derived calls from the multiplex PCR reads in MiXCR, one entry per CDR3 protein. The sample includes 700,000 or so distinct CDR3 sequences, about 30% of them seen just once. This specimen consisted of peripheral blood mononuclear cells (PBMCs), obtained when the disease was refractory, from a patient treated with antithyroid drugs. The receptors shown here come from a female donor with Graves disease.

V gene TRBV7-9 combines with J gene TRBJ2-4; no clear D. The germline V gene has CDR1 SEHNR and CDR2 FQNEAQ (reference sequence). Trimming pared 5 bases from V and 6 bases from J, leaving 17 bases between. This CDR3 is built from 15 residues. Here the CDR3 reads CASSLPTGTSNIQYF. The DNA for the CDR3 is TGTGCCAGCAGCCTACCAACTGGCACTTCAAACATTCAGTACTTC.

V and J are TRBV6-9 and TRBJ1-3, with D uncertain. V lost 3 bases, J lost 4 bases, and 22 bases lay in between. The germline V gene has CDR1 MNHGY and CDR2 SVAAGI. The CDR3 loop spans 18 amino acids. CDR3 sequence reads: CASSYELGSSFLGNTIYF. CDR3 DNA: TGTGCCAGCAGTTACGAGCTGGGCAGCAGCTTTCTCGGAAACACCATATATTTT.

This clonotype was observed a handful of times. The V call is TRBV7-2, the J call TRBJ2-4; tentative D call: TRBD1 (5 bases). Germline assignment: CDR1 SGHTA and CDR2 FQGNSA. The CDR3 extends over 15 amino acids. V lost 1 base and J lost 7, with 14 bases in between. CDR3 sequence reads: CASSLVRQGHNIQYF. In nucleotides, the CDR3 is TGTGCCAGCAGCTTAGTCCGGCAGGGTCACAACATTCAGTACTTC.

The chain combines TRBV20-1 with TRBJ2-7, with TRBD2 identical over 10 bases. This CDR3 has 13 residues. Germline V CDR1 and CDR2: DFQATT, SNEGSKA (reference sequence). V dropped 3 bases and J dropped 6; count of bases not matched to a gene: 5. CDR3 DNA sequence: TGCAGTGCTAGTTTCGGACTAGCGGCCGAGCAGTACTTC. Amino acid sequence: CSASFGLAAEQYF.

The rearrangement joins TRBV6-2 or TRBV6-3 to TRBJ1-3; unclear D gene. The V end was cut by 0 bases, the J end by 4 bases, with 10 bases between. Germline CDR1 MNHEY, CDR2 SVGEGT. This CDR3 spans 15 amino acids. CDR3 sequence (DNA): TGTGCCAGCAGTTACTCCCCCCTCGGCGGAAACACCATATATTTT. As protein: CASSYSPLGGNTIYF.

V gene TRBV12-3 or TRBV12-4 combines with J gene TRBJ2-1; D remains unclear. The CDR3 extends over 16 amino acids. V lost 5 bases and J lost 8, with 22 bases in between. CDR3 coding DNA: TGTGCCAGCAGTATCCTCTTTTGGGAAAAGTCCGATGAGCAGTTCTTC. This sequence encodes CASSILFWEKSDEQFF.

This clonotype has more than one count but fewer than ten. The rearrangement links TRBV10-3 to TRBJ2-7; no reliable D call. CDR1 is ENHRY, CDR2 SYGVKD, per germline. The V gene lost 10 bases and the J gene lost 0 bases, with 19 bases spanning the gap. The CDR3 spans 15 residues. Here the CDR3 reads CATSFQTESSYEQYF. In nucleotides, the CDR3 is TGTGCCACCTCGTTCCAGACGGAAAGCTCCTACGAGCAGTACTTC.

This chain links TRBV7-2 with TRBJ1-4; 7 bases agree with TRBD1. J was trimmed by 0 bases and V by 5 bases; bases with no gene match: 9. Per germline, CDR1 SGHTA and CDR2 FQGNSA. The CDR3 loop spans 17 amino acids. CDR3 nucleotide sequence: TGTGCCAGCAGCCCCCGACAGGGACCTGCAACTAATGAAAAACTGTTTTTT. Encoded protein: CASSPRQGPATNEKLFF.

This clonotype was counted once. The genes are TRBV5-5 and TRBJ1-1; TRBD1 might be the D (5 bases). There are 15 residues in the CDR3. Germline loops: CDR1 SGHKS, CDR2 YYEKEE (reference sequence). Trimming cost V 6 bases and J 3 bases, with 18 bases left between them. The CDR3, as DNA: TGTGCCAGCAACTCCGGGGGGGTCTCGTACACTGAAGCTTTCTTT. It codes for CASNSGGVSYTEAFF.

V and J are TRBV30 and TRBJ1-2; no reliable D call. The CDR3 totals 14 residues. Trimming pared 0 bases from V and 8 bases from J, leaving 16 bases between. Germline CDR1 is GTSNPN and CDR2 is SVGIG (reference sequence). In DNA, the CDR3 is TGTGCCTGGAGTGTACTGACTCAGGCACGGGGCTACACCTTC. The encoded protein is CAWSVLTQARGYTF.

The chain combines TRBV12-3 or TRBV12-4 with TRBJ2-2; weak D call: TRBD2 (5 bases). V was cut by 6 bases and J by 6 bases, with 20 bases left in between. The CDR3 length is 16 residues. The CDR3 bases are TGTGCCAGCAGCTCCCCGGGCGGGCGTGGATCCGGGGAGCTGTTTTTT. Amino acid sequence: CASSSPGGRGSGELFF.

V and J are TRBV11-2 and TRBJ2-3; D is perhaps TRBD2 (7 bases). CDR3 length equals 15 residues. Germline V gene lookup returns CDR1 SGHAT and CDR2 FQNNGV. The V gene lost 6 bases and the J gene lost 2 bases, with 15 bases spanning the gap. CDR3 region: CASRQAGGPTDTQYF. The CDR3 nucleotides are TGTGCCAGCAGACAGGCCGGGGGGCCCACAGATACGCAGTATTTT.

A few counts support this clonotype. The chain is built from TRBV6-1 and TRBJ1-5, with D possibly matching TRBD1 (6 bases). The germline CDR1 and CDR2 sequences are MNHNS and SASEGT. The V end was cut by 7 bases, the J end by 2 bases, with 15 bases between. The CDR3 sequence is 15 residues long. DNA of the CDR3: TGTGCCAGCACTAGCCGAGGACAGCGCAATCAGCCCCAGCATTTT. Translated, it gives CASTSRGQRNQPQHF.

The chain links TRBV19 to TRBJ1-5; possible D gene TRBD1, 5 bases. Germline V gives CDR1 LNHDA, CDR2 SQIVND (reference sequence). V shed 4 bases and J shed 6 bases, with 16 bases lying between them. The CDR3 consists of 15 residues. In DNA, the CDR3 is TGTGCCAGTAGTAAGATTACAGGCGGTCCTCAGCCCCAGCATTTT. Protein sequence: CASSKITGGPQPQHF.

This clonotype was recorded at least ten times. This chain joins TRBV5-1 and TRBJ2-2; possibly TRBD2 for D (5 bases). Trimming stripped 4 bases from V and 5 bases from J, with 18 bases between. The CDR3 consists of 16 residues. Per the germline V gene, CDR1 is SGHRS and CDR2 is YFSETQ. The CDR3 DNA is TGCGCCAGCAGCCGTAGCGCCGGAGTATCAACCGGGGAGCTGTTTTTT. It encodes CASSRSAGVSTGELFF.

V is TRBV6-1 and J is TRBJ1-1; a weak D match, TRBD1 (6 bases). Germline V gene sequence: CDR1 MNHNS, CDR2 SASEGT. CDR3 size: 15 residues. V was cut by 1 base and J by 4 bases, with 13 bases left in between. The CDR3: CASSEGGGGGTEAFF. CDR3 DNA sequence: TGTGCCAGCAGTGAAGGGGGAGGGGGAGGCACTGAAGCTTTCTTT.

This clonotype was counted between two and nine times. CDR3 sequence reads: CASSYGVTGGGEQYF. DNA for the CDR3: TGTGCCAGCAGTTACGGGGTCACAGGGGGAGGCGAGCAGTACTTC. V usage is TRBV6-5 and J usage is TRBJ2-7, with TRBD1 identical over 8 bases. Germline V lookup: CDR1 MNHEY, CDR2 SVGAGI. Losses at the gene ends were 2 bases for V and 6 bases for J; bases not matched to a gene: 9. The CDR3 loop spans 15 amino acids.

The CDR3: CSVEEGAGYEQYF. The CDR3 coding sequence is TGCAGCGTTGAAGAGGGGGCGGGTTACGAGCAGTACTTC. The chain is built from TRBV29-1 and TRBJ2-7; perhaps TRBD1 as D (6 bases). Germline V CDR1 and CDR2: SQVTM, ANQGSEA. Trimming took 0 bases from V and 4 from J, leaving 10 bases between them. The CDR3 sequence is 13 residues long.

Written as DNA, the CDR3 is TGCAGTGCTAGCCTCCTACTACTAGCGGAGGCTCTCTACGAGCAGTACTTC. This gives the protein CSASLLLLAEALYEQYF. The chain has TRBV20-1 and TRBJ2-7; TRBD2 matches 8 bases. The CDR3 has 17 amino acids. Germline CDR1 reads DFQATT; CDR2 reads SNEGSKA (reference sequence). V gave up 3 bases and J gave up 3 bases; unmatched junction bases: 16.

The rearrangement uses TRBV7-6 and TRBJ1-1, with D uncertain. CDR1 is SGHVS and CDR2 is FNYEAQ in the germline V gene. This CDR3 contains 13 residues. V was clipped by 2 bases and J by 2 bases, with 6 bases between them. CDR3 DNA sequence: TGTGCCAGCAGCTTAACCCATAACACTGAAGCTTTCTTT. Translated: CASSLTHNTEAFF.

In its sample, this clonotype was seen many times. The rearrangement joins TRBV28 to TRBJ1-1; weak D call: TRBD1 (5 bases). The CDR3 covers 14 residues. The V and J ends lost 4 bases and 5 bases respectively, with 14 bases between them. The germline CDR1 and CDR2 sequences are MDHEN and SYDVKM. The CDR3 reads CASSYGGDRTEAFF. DNA of the CDR3: TGTGCCAGCAGTTACGGGGGGGATCGGACTGAAGCTTTCTTT.